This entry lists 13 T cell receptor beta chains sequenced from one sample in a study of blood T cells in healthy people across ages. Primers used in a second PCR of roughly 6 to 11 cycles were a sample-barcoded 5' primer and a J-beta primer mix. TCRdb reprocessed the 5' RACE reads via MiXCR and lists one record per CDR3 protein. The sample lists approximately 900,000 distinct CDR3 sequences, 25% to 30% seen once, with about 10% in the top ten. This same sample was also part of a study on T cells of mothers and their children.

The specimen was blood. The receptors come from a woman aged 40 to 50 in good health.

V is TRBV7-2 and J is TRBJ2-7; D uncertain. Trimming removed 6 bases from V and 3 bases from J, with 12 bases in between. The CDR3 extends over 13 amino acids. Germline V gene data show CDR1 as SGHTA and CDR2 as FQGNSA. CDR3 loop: CASRRQLNYEQYF. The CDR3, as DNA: TGTGCCAGCAGGAGACAATTAAACTACGAGCAGTACTTC. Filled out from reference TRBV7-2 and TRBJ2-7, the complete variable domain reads GAGVSQSPSNKVTEKGKDVELRCDPISGHTALYWYRQSLGQGLEFLIYFQGNSAPDKSGLPSDRFSAERTGGSVSTLTIQRTQQEDSAVYLCASRRQLNYEQYFGPGTRLTVT.

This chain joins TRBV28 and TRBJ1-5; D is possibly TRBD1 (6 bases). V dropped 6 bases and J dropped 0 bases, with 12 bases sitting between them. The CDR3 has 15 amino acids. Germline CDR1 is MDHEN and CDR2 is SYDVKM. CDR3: CASRPGANSNQPQHF. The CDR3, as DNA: TGTGCCAGCAGGCCGGGGGCGAATAGCAATCAGCCCCAGCATTTT.

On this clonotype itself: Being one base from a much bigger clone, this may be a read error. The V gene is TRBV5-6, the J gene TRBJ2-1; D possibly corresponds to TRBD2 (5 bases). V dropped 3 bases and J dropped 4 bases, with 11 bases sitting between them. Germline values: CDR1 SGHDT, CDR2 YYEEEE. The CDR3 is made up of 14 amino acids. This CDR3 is CASSWRMEYNEQFF. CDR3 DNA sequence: TGTGCCAGCAGCTGGAGGATGGAGTACAATGAGCAGTTCTTC.

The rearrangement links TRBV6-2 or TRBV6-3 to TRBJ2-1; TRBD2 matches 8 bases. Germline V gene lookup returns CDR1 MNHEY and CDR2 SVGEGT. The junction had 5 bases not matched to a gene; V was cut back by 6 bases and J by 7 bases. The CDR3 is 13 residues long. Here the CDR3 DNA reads TGTGCCAGCAGGGAGATAGCGGGGAATGAGCAGTTCTTC. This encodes CASREIAGNEQFF.

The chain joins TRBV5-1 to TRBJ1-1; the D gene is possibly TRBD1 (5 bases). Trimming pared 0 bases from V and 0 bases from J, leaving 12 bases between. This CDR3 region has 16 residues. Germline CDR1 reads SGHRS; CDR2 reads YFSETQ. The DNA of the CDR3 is TGCGCCAGCAGCTTGGTCCAGGGAGTGGTGAACACTGAAGCTTTCTTT. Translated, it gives CASSLVQGVVNTEAFF.

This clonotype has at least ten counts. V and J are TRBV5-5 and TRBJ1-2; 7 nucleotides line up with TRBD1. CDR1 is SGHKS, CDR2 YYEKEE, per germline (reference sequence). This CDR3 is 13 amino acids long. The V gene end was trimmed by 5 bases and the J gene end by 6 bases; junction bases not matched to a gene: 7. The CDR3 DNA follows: TGTGCCAGCAGTCCGGACAGGACCCATGGCTACACCTTC. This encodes CASSPDRTHGYTF.

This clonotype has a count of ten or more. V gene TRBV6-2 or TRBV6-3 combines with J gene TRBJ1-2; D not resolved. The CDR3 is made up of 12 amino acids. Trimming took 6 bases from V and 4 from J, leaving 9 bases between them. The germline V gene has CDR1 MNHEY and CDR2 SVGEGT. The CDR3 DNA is TGTGCCAGCAGGCAGAATGTCTATGGCTACACCTTC. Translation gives CASRQNVYGYTF.

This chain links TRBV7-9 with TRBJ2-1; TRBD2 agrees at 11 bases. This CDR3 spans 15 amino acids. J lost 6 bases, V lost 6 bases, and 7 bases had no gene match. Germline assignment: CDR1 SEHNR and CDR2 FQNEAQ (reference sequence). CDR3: CASSRTSGGINEQFF. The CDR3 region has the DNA TGTGCCAGCAGTCGAACTAGCGGGGGAATCAATGAGCAGTTCTTC.

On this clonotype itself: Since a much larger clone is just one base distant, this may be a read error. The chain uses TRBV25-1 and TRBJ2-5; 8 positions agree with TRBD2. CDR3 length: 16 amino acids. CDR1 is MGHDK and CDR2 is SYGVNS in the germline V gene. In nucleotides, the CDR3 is TGTGCCAGCATTACTCCTAAGCGGGGGAACCAAGAGACCCGGTACTTC. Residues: CASITPKRGNQETRYF.

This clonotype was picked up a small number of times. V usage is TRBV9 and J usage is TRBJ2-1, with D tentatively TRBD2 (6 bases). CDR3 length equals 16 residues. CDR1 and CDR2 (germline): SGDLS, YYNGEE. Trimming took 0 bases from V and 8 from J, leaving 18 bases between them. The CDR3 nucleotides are TGTGCCAGCAGCGTAGGTGCGAGACTAGGGTACGATGAGCAGTTCTTC. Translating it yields CASSVGARLGYDEQFF.

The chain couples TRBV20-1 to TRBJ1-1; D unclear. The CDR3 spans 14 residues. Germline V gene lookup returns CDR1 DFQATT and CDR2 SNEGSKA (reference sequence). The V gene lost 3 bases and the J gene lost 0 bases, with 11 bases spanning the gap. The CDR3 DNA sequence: TGCAGTGCTAGGCCTTCACGAATGAACACTGAAGCTTTCTTT. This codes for CSARPSRMNTEAFF.

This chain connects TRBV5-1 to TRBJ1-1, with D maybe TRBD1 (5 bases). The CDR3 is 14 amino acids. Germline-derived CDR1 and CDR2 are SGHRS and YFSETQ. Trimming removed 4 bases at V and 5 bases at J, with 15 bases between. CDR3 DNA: TGCGCCAGCAGCCGCTCAGGGTTGGCGACTGAAGCTTTCTTT. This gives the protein CASSRSGLATEAFF. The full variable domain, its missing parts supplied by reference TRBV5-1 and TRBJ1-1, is KAGVTQTPRYLIKTRGQQVTLSCSPISGHRSVSWYQQTPGQGLQFLFEYFSETQRNKGNFPGRFSGRQFSNSRSEMNVSTLELGDSALYLCASSRSGLATEAFFGQGTRLTVV.

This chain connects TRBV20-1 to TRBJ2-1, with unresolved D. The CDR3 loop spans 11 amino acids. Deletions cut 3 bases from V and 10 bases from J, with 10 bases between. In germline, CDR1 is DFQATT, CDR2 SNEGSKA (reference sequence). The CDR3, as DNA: TGCAGTGCTAGTAGGTCAGACGAGCAGTTCTTC. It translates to CSASRSDEQFF.